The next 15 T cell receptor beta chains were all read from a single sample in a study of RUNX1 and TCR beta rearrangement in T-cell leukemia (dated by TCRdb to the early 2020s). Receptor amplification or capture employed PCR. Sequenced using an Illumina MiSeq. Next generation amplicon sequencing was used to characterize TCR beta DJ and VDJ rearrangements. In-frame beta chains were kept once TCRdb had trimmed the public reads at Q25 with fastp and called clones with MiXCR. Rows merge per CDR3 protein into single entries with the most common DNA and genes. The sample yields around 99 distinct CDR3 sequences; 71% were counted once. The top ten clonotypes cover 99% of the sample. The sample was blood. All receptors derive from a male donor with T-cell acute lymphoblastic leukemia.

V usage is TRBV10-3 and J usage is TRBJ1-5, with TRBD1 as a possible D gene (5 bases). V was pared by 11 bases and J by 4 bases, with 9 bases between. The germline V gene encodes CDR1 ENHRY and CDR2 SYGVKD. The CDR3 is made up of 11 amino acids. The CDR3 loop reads CASGLNQPQHF. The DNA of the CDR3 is TGTGCCTCGGGACTGAATCAGCCCCAGCATTTT.

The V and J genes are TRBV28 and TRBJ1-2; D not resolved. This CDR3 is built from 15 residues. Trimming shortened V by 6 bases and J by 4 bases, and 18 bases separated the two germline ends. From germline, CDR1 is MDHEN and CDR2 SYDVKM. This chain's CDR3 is CASSENPRRVYGYTF. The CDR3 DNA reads TGTGCCAGCAGCGAGAACCCCAGGCGGGTCTATGGCTACACCTTC.

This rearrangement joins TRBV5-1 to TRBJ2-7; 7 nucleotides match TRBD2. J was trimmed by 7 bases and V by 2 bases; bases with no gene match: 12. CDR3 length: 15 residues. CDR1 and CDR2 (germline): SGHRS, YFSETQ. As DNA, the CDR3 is TGCGCCAGCAGCTTTGAAACCGGACTCGGGAGGGAGCAGTACTTC. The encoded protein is CASSFETGLGREQYF.

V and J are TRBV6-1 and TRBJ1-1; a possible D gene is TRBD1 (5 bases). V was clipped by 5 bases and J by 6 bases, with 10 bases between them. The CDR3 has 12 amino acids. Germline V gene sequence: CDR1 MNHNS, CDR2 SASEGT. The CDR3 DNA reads TGTGCCAGCAGTCCAGGGTGGGCTGAAGCTTTCTTT. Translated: CASSPGWAEAFF.

CDR3 nucleotides: TGTGCCAGCAATGAGCCAGGGGTCTCTGAAGCTTTCTTT. Protein product: CASNEPGVSEAFF. The chain employs TRBV6-2 or TRBV6-3 and TRBJ1-1; tentatively, D is TRBD1 (6 bases). Per germline, CDR1 MNHEY and CDR2 SVGEGT. There are 13 residues in the CDR3. Trimming removed 7 bases from V and 6 bases from J, with 15 bases in between.

The CDR3 protein is CSASGRGFSYEQYF. The DNA of the CDR3 is TGCAGTGCTAGCGGGCGGGGATTCTCCTACGAGCAGTACTTC. V usage is TRBV20-1 and J usage is TRBJ2-7; D is possibly TRBD2 (6 bases). Germline V gives CDR1 DFQATT, CDR2 SNEGSKA (reference sequence). The V end lost 3 bases, the J end lost 0 bases, and 12 bases lay between the germline ends. This CDR3 has 14 residues.

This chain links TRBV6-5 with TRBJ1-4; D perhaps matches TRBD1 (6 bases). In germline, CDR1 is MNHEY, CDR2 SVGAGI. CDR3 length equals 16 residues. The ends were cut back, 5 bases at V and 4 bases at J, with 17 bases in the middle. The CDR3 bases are TGTGCCAGCAGTCCCCAAGGGGGAAACTTTAATGAAAAACTGTTTTTT. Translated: CASSPQGGNFNEKLFF.

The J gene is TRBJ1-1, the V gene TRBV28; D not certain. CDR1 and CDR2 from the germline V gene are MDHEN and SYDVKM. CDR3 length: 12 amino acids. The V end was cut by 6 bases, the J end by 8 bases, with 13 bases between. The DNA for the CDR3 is TGTGCCAGCAGAAGAACAGCTCTCGAAGCTTTCTTT. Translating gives CASRRTALEAFF.

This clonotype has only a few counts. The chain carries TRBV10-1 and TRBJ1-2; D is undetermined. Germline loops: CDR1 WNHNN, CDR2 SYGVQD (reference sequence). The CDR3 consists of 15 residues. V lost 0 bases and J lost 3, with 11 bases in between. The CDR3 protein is CASSESRSPYYGYTF. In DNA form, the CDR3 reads TGCGCCAGCAGTGAGTCGAGGTCCCCCTACTATGGCTACACCTTC.

The DNA of the CDR3 is TGTGCCAGCAGCTTAGGGGTTAGCGGACACGAGCAGTACTTC. Translated, it gives CASSLGVSGHEQYF. The chain links TRBV11-2 to TRBJ2-7; maybe TRBD2 (6 bases). The germline V gene encodes CDR1 SGHAT and CDR2 FQNNGV. V lost 1 base to trimming and J lost 5 bases, with 12 bases between them. This CDR3 comprises 14 residues. The variable domain in full, completed from reference TRBV11-2 and TRBJ2-7, reads EAGVAQSPRYKIIEKRQSVAFWCNPISGHATLYWYQQILGQGPKLLIQFQNNGVVDDSQLPKDRFSAERLKGVDSTLKIQPAKLEDSAVYLCASSLGVSGHEQYFGPGTRLTVT.

CDR3 nucleotides: TGCAGTGCTAGAGATCAACCGGGGTACATGGATTACACTGAAGCTTTCTTT. Translating it yields CSARDQPGYMDYTEAFF. The rearrangement links TRBV20-1 to TRBJ1-1; D ambiguous. The germline V and J ends were trimmed by 0 bases and 3 bases, with 20 bases remaining between them. Germline V gene data show CDR1 as DFQATT and CDR2 as SNEGSKA (reference sequence). The CDR3 contains 17 residues.

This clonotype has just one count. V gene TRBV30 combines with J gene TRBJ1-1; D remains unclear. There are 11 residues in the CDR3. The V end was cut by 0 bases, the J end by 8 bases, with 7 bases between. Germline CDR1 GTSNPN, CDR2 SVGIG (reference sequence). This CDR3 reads CAWSVLEEAFF. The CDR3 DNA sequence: TGTGCCTGGAGTGTTCTCGAGGAAGCTTTCTTT. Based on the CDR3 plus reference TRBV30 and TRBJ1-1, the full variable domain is SQTIHQWPATLVQPVGSPLSLECTVEGTSNPNLYWYRQAAGRGLQLLFYSVGIGQISSEVPQNLSASRPQDRQFILSSKKLLLSDSGFYLCAWSVLEEAFFGQGTRLTVV.

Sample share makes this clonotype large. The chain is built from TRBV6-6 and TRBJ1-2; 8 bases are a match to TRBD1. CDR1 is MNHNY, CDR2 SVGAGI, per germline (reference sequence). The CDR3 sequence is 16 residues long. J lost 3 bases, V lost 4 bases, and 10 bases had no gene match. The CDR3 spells CASSSRRGQADYGYTF. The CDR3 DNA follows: TGTGCCAGCAGTTCCCGAAGGGGACAGGCAGACTATGGCTACACCTTC.

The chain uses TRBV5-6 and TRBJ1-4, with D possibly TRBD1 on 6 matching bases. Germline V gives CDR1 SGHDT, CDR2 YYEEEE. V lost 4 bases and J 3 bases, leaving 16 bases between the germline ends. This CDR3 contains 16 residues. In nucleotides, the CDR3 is TGTGCCAGCAGCCCGCTGGGGGGCCTTGCTAATGAAAAACTGTTTTTT. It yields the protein CASSPLGGLANEKLFF.

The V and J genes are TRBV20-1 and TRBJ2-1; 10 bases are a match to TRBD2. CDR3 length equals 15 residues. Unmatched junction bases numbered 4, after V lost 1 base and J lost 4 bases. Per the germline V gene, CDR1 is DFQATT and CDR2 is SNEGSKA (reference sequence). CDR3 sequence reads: CSARGLAGAYNEQFF. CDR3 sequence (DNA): TGCAGTGCTAGAGGGCTAGCGGGGGCTTACAATGAGCAGTTCTTC.